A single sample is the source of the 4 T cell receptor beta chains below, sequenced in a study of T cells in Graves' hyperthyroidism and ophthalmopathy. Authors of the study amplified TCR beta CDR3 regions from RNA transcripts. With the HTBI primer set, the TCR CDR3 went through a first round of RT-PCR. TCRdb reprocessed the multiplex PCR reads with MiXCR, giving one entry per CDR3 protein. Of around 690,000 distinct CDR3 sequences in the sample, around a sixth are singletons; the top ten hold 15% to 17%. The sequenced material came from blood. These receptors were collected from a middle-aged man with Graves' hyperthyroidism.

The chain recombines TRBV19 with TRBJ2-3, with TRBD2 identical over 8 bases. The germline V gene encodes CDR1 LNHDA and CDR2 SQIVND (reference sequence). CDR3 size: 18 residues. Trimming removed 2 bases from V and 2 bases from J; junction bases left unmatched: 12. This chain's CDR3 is CASSISGSGREDTDTQYF. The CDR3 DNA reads TGTGCCAGTAGTATAAGTGGGAGCGGGAGAGAGGACACAGATACGCAGTATTTT.

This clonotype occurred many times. The CDR3 region is CSVEVVAGERYTGELFF. CDR3 nucleotides: TGCAGCGTTGAAGTGGTAGCGGGAGAAAGGTACACCGGGGAGCTGTTTTTT. V and J are TRBV29-1 and TRBJ2-2; 9 bases are shared with TRBD2. This CDR3 contains 17 residues. V shed 1 base and J 3 bases; nucleotides not matched to a gene: 9. Per the germline V gene, CDR1 is SQVTM and CDR2 is ANQGSEA.

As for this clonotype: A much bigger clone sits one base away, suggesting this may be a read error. DNA for the CDR3: TGTGTCACCAGTGGTAATTTAGAGGGCGAGCAGTACTTC. Its protein is CVTSGNLEGEQYF. The rearrangement links TRBV24-1 to TRBJ2-7; D is perhaps TRBD2 (5 bases). The germline CDR1 and CDR2 sequences are KGHDR and SFDVKD. The CDR3 runs to 13 residues.

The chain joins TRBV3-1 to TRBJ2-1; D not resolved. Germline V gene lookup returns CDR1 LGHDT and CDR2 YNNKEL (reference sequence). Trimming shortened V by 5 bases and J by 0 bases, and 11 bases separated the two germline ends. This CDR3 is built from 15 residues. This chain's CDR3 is CASSMRGGSYNEQFF. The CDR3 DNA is TGTGCCAGCAGCATGCGAGGTGGCTCCTACAATGAGCAGTTCTTC.